Listed below are T cell receptor beta chains from one sample, sequenced in a study of blood T cells in healthy people across ages. TCRdb passed the 5' RACE reads through MiXCR, listing each CDR3 protein once. Found here are about a million distinct CDR3 sequences, 51% of them singletons; the top ten hold about 22%. The specimen was blood. The origin of the receptors is a woman aged 60-75 years in good health. Both conserved end residues are part of each CDR3. The order of the fields is V gene, clone size, D gene, J gene, CDR3 protein, CDR3 DNA. D genes are given only for firm matches. The size of a clone is reported for some rows only, either as once, few or many, or as a class for expanded clones.

TRBV20-1	-	TRBD2	TRBJ2-1	CSARGIQLAGSNEQFF	TGCAGTGCTAGAGGAATCCAACTAGCGGGTTCCAATGAGCAGTTCTTC
TRBV6-1	-	-	TRBJ1-5	CASSDQGMKPQHF	TGTGCCAGCAGTGATCAGGGGATGAAGCCCCAGCATTTT
TRBV6-6	-	TRBD1	TRBJ1-5	CASSSRTGDQPQHF	TGTGCCAGCAGTTCTCGGACAGGGGATCAGCCCCAGCATTTT
TRBV4-1	few	TRBD1	TRBJ2-7	CASSQLDRAFYEQYF	TGCGCCAGCAGCCAACTCGACAGGGCCTTCTACGAGCAGTACTTC
TRBV6-1	-	-	TRBJ2-7	CASSDRGGTISYEQYF	TGTGCCAGCAGTGATAGGGGGGGGACAATCTCCTACGAGCAGTACTTC
TRBV12-5	few	-	TRBJ2-1	CASGLGQGREQFF	TGTGCTAGTGGTTTGGGTCAGGGGCGTGAGCAGTTCTTC
TRBV4-3	-	-	TRBJ2-1	CASSQVGGDEQFF	TGCGCCAGCAGCCAAGTGGGGGGTGATGAGCAGTTCTTC
TRBV20-1	-	TRBD1	TRBJ2-7	CSADRDRGFYEQYF	TGCAGTGCTGACCGGGACAGGGGCTTCTACGAGCAGTACTTC
TRBV12-3/TRBV12-4	-	-	TRBJ1-2	CASIYQGRWADYGYTF	TGTGCCAGCATTTACCAGGGTCGGTGGGCAGACTATGGCTACACCTTC
TRBV29-1	few	-	TRBJ2-1	CSGLLVNYNEQFF	TGCAGCGGCCTACTAGTGAATTACAATGAGCAGTTCTTC
TRBV14	-	TRBD1	TRBJ2-7	CASSQDPRDRPSYEQYF	TGTGCCAGCAGCCAAGATCCCCGGGACAGGCCCTCCTACGAGCAGTACTTC
TRBV9	-	-	TRBJ2-5	CASSVGHRQETQYF	TGTGCCAGCAGCGTAGGCCATAGACAAGAGACCCAGTACTTC
TRBV7-2	few	-	TRBJ2-7	CASSRGANEQYF	TGTGCCAGCAGCAGGGGTGCCAATGAGCAGTACTTC
TRBV7-7	-	TRBD1	TRBJ2-5	CASSSQGNRQETQYF	TGTGCCAGCAGCTCACAGGGGAATCGGCAAGAGACCCAGTACTTC
TRBV18	-	-	TRBJ2-7	CASSPPGGEQYF	TGTGCCAGCTCACCACCCGGGGGCGAGCAGTACTTC
TRBV12-3/TRBV12-4	many	TRBD1	TRBJ2-6	CASSPDRAGANVLTF	TGCGCCAGCAGCCCGGACAGGGCTGGGGCCAACGTCCTGACTTTC
TRBV20-1	-	-	TRBJ2-1	CSAGHRVSDIQFF	TGCAGTGCGGGACACAGGGTCTCCGACATTCAGTTCTTC
TRBV12-3/TRBV12-4	-	TRBD1	TRBJ2-5	CASSWETGVETQYF	TGCGCCAGCAGTTGGGAGACAGGGGTAGAGACCCAGTACTTC
TRBV14	-	-	TRBJ1-6	CASRSGTVYNSPLHF	TGTGCCAGCCGATCCGGGACGGTGTATAATTCACCCCTCCACTTT
TRBV5-6	-	TRBD2	TRBJ2-3	CASSLAVSSGPEWGADTQYF	TGTGCCAGCAGCTTGGCCGTATCTAGCGGACCAGAATGGGGGGCAGATACGCAGTATTTT
TRBV9	-	-	TRBJ2-5	CASSVGELGRETQYF	TGTGCCAGCAGCGTTGGGGAACTCGGCCGGGAGACCCAGTACTTC
TRBV3-1	-	TRBD1	TRBJ2-7	CASSQGRGLEQYF	TGTGCCAGCAGCCAAGGAAGGGGGCTCGAGCAGTACTTC
TRBV7-3	-	-	TRBJ2-2	CASSTPGTGELFF	TGTGCCAGCAGCACCCCGGGGACCGGGGAGCTGTTTTTT
TRBV29-1	-	-	TRBJ2-7	CSVGATLDHEQYF	TGCAGCGTTGGGGCGACCTTAGACCACGAGCAGTACTTC
TRBV6-5	-	TRBD1	TRBJ2-7	CASSYRRTGGVYEQYF	TGTGCCAGCAGTTACCGGCGCACAGGGGGCGTCTACGAGCAGTACTTC